The 6 T cell receptor beta chains below come from one sample, sequenced in a study of control samples from healthy donors and cancer patients. This table comes from immunoSEQ multiplex PCR, and its TCRdb copy is limited to in-frame clones, with some not included. The repertoire holds over 45,000 clones, with around nine tenths as singletons. The sequenced material came from PBMCs. These receptors all come from a man aged 25 to 40 with colorectal cancer.

The chain combines TRBV5-1 with TRBJ1-1; D ambiguous. The CDR3 is 13 amino acids. Between the trimmed V and J ends, which lost 0 bases and 2 bases, there was a span of 5 bases. Per germline, CDR1 SGHRS and CDR2 YFSETQ. The CDR3 nucleotides read TGCGCCAGCAGCTTGGCAGTTAACACTGAAGCTTTCTTT. Translating gives CASSLAVNTEAFF.

The V call is TRBV11-2, the J call TRBJ1-1, with 7 bases fitting TRBD1. The CDR3 spans 19 residues. Germline V lookup: CDR1 SGHAT, CDR2 FQNNGV. V was pared by 1 base and J by 1 base, with 15 bases of the junction left unmatched. CDR3 in DNA: TGTGCCAGCAGCTTAGGTACCGGGACAGCGAGTTTCCCGAACACTGAAGCTTTCTTT. Protein product: CASSLGTGTASFPNTEAFF.

V gene TRBV5-1 combines with J gene TRBJ2-1; D may correspond to TRBD1 or TRBD2 (6 bases each). Germline lookup yields CDR1 SGHRS and CDR2 YFSETQ. V dropped 2 bases and J dropped 0 bases, with 12 bases sitting between them. This CDR3 has 16 residues. CDR3 sequence reads: CASSFGGGISYNEQFF. CDR3 nucleotides: TGCGCCAGCAGCTTCGGAGGGGGGATCTCCTACAATGAGCAGTTCTTC.

The chain employs TRBV19 and TRBJ2-3; TRBD2 is a possible D gene (6 bases). The CDR3 is 15 amino acids. The V end was cut by 7 bases, the J end by 2 bases, with 16 bases between. Germline loops: CDR1 LNHDA, CDR2 SQIVND (reference sequence). The CDR3 loop reads CASIARGGYTDTQYF. The CDR3 nucleotides read TGTGCCAGTATTGCGCGGGGTGGGTACACAGATACGCAGTATTTT.

J is TRBJ1-4 and V is TRBV4-3; D gene uncertain. The CDR3 sequence is 12 residues long. CDR1 is LGHNA and CDR2 is YSLEER in the germline V gene. V was pared by 4 bases and J by 13 bases, with 13 bases between. The CDR3 region is CASSRSGEALFF. CDR3 bases: TGCGCCAGCAGCCGAAGTGGTGAGGCACTGTTTTTT.

The chain employs TRBV20-1 and TRBJ1-6, with no clear D. In germline, CDR1 is DFQATT, CDR2 SNEGSKA (reference sequence). The CDR3 totals 11 residues. Trimming removed 6 bases from V and 14 bases from J, with 14 bases in between. Here the CDR3 reads CSAKVSSALHF. The CDR3 region has the DNA TGCAGTGCCAAGGTCAGTTCGGCCCTCCACTTT.